These 11 T cell receptor beta chains share one sample of origin, sequenced in a study of OX40 agonist ivuxolimab in advanced cancers. The assay was immunoSEQ multiplex PCR, and TCRdb's table has in-frame clones only and misses some. Among 26,000 or so clones listed, over 60% were seen once. The sequences come from CD4+ or CD8+ T cells sorted from blood, collected in a trial of the OX40 agonist ivuxolimab. Source of these receptors: an adult with an advanced solid tumor such as melanoma, head and neck, liver or kidney cancer.

The chain links TRBV5-6 to TRBJ1-5; weak D call: TRBD1 (5 bases). The CDR3 covers 14 residues. In germline, CDR1 is SGHDT, CDR2 YYEEEE. The V end was cut by 2 bases, the J end by 7 bases, with 13 bases between. CDR3 in amino acids: CASSFGREGQPQHF. As DNA, the CDR3 is TGTGCCAGCAGCTTCGGCAGGGAAGGGCAGCCCCAGCATTTT.

This sequence joins TRBV20-1 and TRBJ1-1; D gene ambiguous. Between the trimmed V and J ends, which lost 3 bases and 6 bases, there was a span of 5 bases. The CDR3 spans 10 residues. The V gene's germline CDR1 is DFQATT and CDR2 SNEGSKA (reference sequence). CDR3 DNA: TGCAGTGCTAGTACTTCTGAAGCTTTCTTT. It encodes CSASTSEAFF.

The V gene is TRBV18, the J gene TRBJ2-2; D is unclear. V lost 5 bases and J 2 bases, leaving 6 bases between the germline ends. The CDR3 contains 13 residues. Germline-derived CDR1 and CDR2 are KGHSH and LQKENI. The CDR3 loop reads CASSFTNTGELFF. The CDR3 region has the DNA TGTGCCAGCTCATTTACAAACACCGGGGAGCTGTTTTTT.

V and J are TRBV7-2 and TRBJ2-3; the D is unclear. The CDR3 spans 12 residues. Per the germline V gene, CDR1 is SGHTA and CDR2 is FQGNSA. Trimming left V 5 bases short and J 6 bases short, with 9 bases between. The CDR3 reads CASSPYGDTQYF. CDR3 nucleotide sequence: TGTGCCAGCAGCCCCTACGGGGATACGCAGTATTTT.

The sample holds one count of this clone. V usage is TRBV7-3 and J usage is TRBJ2-5; 10 bases map to TRBD2. Germline loops: CDR1 SGHTA, CDR2 FQGTGA. V trimming: 2 bases; J trimming: 4 bases; junction bases outside the gene matches: 4. CDR3 size: 15 residues. The CDR3 region has the DNA TGTGCCAGCAGCTTACTAGCGGGGGTTGGAGAGACCCAGTACTTC. Its protein product is CASSLLAGVGETQYF.

The gene calls are TRBV19 and TRBJ2-3, with 11 bases aligning to TRBD2. The CDR3 totals 15 residues. V gave up 4 bases and J gave up 5 bases; unmatched junction bases: 5. Germline CDR1 reads LNHDA; CDR2 reads SQIVND (reference sequence). The CDR3 spells CASSRAGLAGDTQYF. CDR3 DNA sequence: TGTGCCAGTAGTAGGGCTGGACTAGCGGGAGATACGCAGTATTTT.

The chain has TRBV5-1 and TRBJ2-1, with 9 bases aligning to TRBD2. This CDR3 has 15 residues. From germline, CDR1 is SGHRS and CDR2 YFSETQ. Unmatched junction bases numbered 8, after V lost 4 bases and J lost 6 bases. CDR3 protein: CASSLGSGGPNEQFF. The DNA of the CDR3 is TGCGCCAGCAGCCTGGGGAGCGGGGGGCCCAATGAGCAGTTCTTC.

The chain is built from TRBV19 and TRBJ1-1; 7 bases fit TRBD1. J was trimmed by 4 bases and V by 3 bases; bases with no gene match: 5. The CDR3 has 14 amino acids. Germline values: CDR1 LNHDA, CDR2 SQIVND (reference sequence). CDR3 bases: TGTGCCAGTAGTATGGCCGGGACAGCCACTGAAGCTTTCTTT. It translates to CASSMAGTATEAFF.

This clone was picked up one time. This sequence joins TRBV4-3 and TRBJ2-3, with a possible D match to TRBD2 (6 bases). Trimming took off 0 bases at V and 5 bases at J, with 21 bases between the two ends. The germline CDR1 and CDR2 sequences are LGHNA and YSLEER. The CDR3 is 18 amino acids. The DNA of the CDR3 is TGCGCCAGCAGCCAAGAGTTCGGGACTCACAGATTGGAAGATACGCAGTATTTT. Amino acid sequence: CASSQEFGTHRLEDTQYF.

The chain recombines TRBV5-5 with TRBJ1-2, with unresolved D. Trimming left V 0 bases short and J 4 bases short, with 10 bases between. Germline assignment: CDR1 SGHKS and CDR2 YYEKEE (reference sequence). The CDR3 totals 14 residues. CDR3 sequence: CASSLAGGPYGYTF. The CDR3 DNA reads as TGTGCCAGCAGCTTGGCGGGAGGTCCCTATGGCTACACCTTC.

The chain carries TRBV6-5 and TRBJ2-7; 10 bases line up with TRBD1. V shed 8 bases, J shed 5 bases, and the junction held 12 bases outside the gene matches. The CDR3 totals 15 residues. Germline-derived CDR1 and CDR2 are MNHEY and SVGAGI. This CDR3 is CASSYPGTGAHEQYF. Written as DNA, the CDR3 is TGTGCCAGCTCCTATCCCGGGACAGGGGCTCACGAGCAGTACTTC.